The 13 T cell receptor beta chains presented below share a single source sample, sequenced in a study of T cells in tumors after PD-1 blockade (dated by TCRdb to between 2017 and 2020). The receptor library was made with the immunoSEQ multiplex PCR assay. In its TCRdb copy, this immuneACCESS table keeps in-frame sequences only and misses some clones. Where compared with another copy, unresolved V genes explain less than half of these, and the others have no known cause. The sample table lists 15,000 to 20,000 clones, approximately 81% of them with a count of one. The ten largest clonotypes hold about a quarter of the sample. This specimen was PBMCs, taken after anti-PD-1 therapy. Source of these receptors: a human donor with advanced basal cell or squamous cell carcinoma (not recorded which).

V and J are TRBV6-5 and TRBJ1-5; D unresolved. The V and J ends lost 4 bases and 9 bases respectively, with 4 bases between them. The CDR3 is made up of 10 amino acids. Per germline, CDR1 MNHEY and CDR2 SVGAGI. As DNA, the CDR3 is TGTGCCAGCAGTTCCCGGCCCCAGCATTTT. As protein: CASSSRPQHF.

Only a few counts were recorded for this clone. This chain uses TRBV4-2 with TRBJ1-5, with unresolved D. This CDR3 has 12 amino acids. Germline-derived CDR1 and CDR2 are LGHNA and YNFKEQ. V lost 5 bases and J lost 3, with 5 bases in between. The CDR3 coding sequence is TGTGCCAGCAGCGTTAACAATCAGCCCCAGCATTTT. This encodes CASSVNNQPQHF.

This clone turned up a few times. CDR3 sequence (DNA): TGCGCCAGCAGCGGAGGGGGGGATCAGCCCCAGCATTTT. Residues: CASSGGGDQPQHF. This chain links TRBV5-1 with TRBJ1-5, with a possible D match to TRBD1 (6 bases). Per germline, CDR1 SGHRS and CDR2 YFSETQ. Trimming cost V 4 bases and J 5 bases, with 10 bases left between them. There are 13 residues in the CDR3.

This clone was recorded only once. CDR3 region: CASSFQIGTAYEQYF. CDR3 in DNA: TGCGCCAGCAGTTTCCAAATTGGGACAGCCTACGAGCAGTACTTC. The chain uses TRBV5-1 and TRBJ2-7; TRBD1 matches at 7 bases. The V gene end was trimmed by 5 bases and the J gene end by 2 bases; junction bases not matched to a gene: 10. Germline V gene lookup returns CDR1 SGHRS and CDR2 YFSETQ. The CDR3 is 15 residues long.

CDR3 sequence (DNA): TGTGCCAGCAGCTCACTTAGAGGGGCGTACTATGGCTACACCTTC. It is translated as CASSSLRGAYYGYTF. This chain connects TRBV5-8 to TRBJ1-2; D possibly corresponds to TRBD1 (5 bases). Looked up from germline, CDR1 is SGHTS and CDR2 is YDEGEE. CDR3 length: 15 amino acids. V lost 3 bases to trimming and J lost 3 bases, with 15 bases between them.

This chain links TRBV29-1 with TRBJ2-1, with 12 bases that match TRBD1. The CDR3 consists of 14 residues. Trimming at V came to 2 bases and at J to 9 bases, leaving 5 bases not matched to a gene. Germline values: CDR1 SQVTM, CDR2 ANQGSEA. CDR3 amino acids: CSVERDRGLGEQFF. The CDR3 DNA sequence: TGCAGCGTTGAACGGGACAGGGGGCTCGGTGAGCAGTTCTTC.

The chain employs TRBV29-1 and TRBJ2-1; 9 nucleotides line up with TRBD2. Germline loops: CDR1 SQVTM, CDR2 ANQGSEA. The CDR3 runs 14 residues. Trimming removed 0 bases from V and 7 bases from J; junction bases left unmatched: 4. As DNA, the CDR3 is TGCAGCGTTGAAGAGTCTAGCGGGATTAATGAGCAGTTCTTC. Translating it yields CSVEESSGINEQFF.

This chain connects TRBV6-5 to TRBJ2-3, with D unresolved. The CDR3 consists of 15 residues. Trimming removed 6 bases at V and 0 bases at J, with 13 bases between. Germline V gives CDR1 MNHEY, CDR2 SVGAGI. The CDR3 nucleotides are TGTGCCAGCAGCGGAGACGGATCTAGCACAGATACGCAGTATTTT. Translation: CASSGDGSSTDTQYF.

J is TRBJ1-3 and V is TRBV5-6; D might be TRBD1 (5 bases). V was cut by 5 bases and J by 0 bases, with 12 bases left in between. CDR3 length: 15 amino acids. Germline CDR1 reads SGHDT; CDR2 reads YYEEEE. This CDR3 reads CASSLRTISGNTIYF. For the CDR3, the DNA is TGTGCCAGCAGTTTACGGACAATCTCTGGAAACACCATATATTTT.

The chain uses TRBV7-6 and TRBJ2-5; D is possibly TRBD2 (6 bases). V lost 1 base and J lost 4, with 13 bases in between. The CDR3 consists of 15 residues. Germline assignment: CDR1 SGHVS and CDR2 FNYEAQ. For the CDR3, the DNA is TGTGCCAGCAGCTTAGGAGCTAGCGCGCGAGAGACCCAGTACTTC. It specifies CASSLGASARETQYF.

The chain recombines TRBV6-6 with TRBJ2-1; no definite D call. This CDR3 has 14 amino acids. V dropped 5 bases and J dropped 0 bases, with 8 bases sitting between them. CDR1 is MNHNY and CDR2 is SVGAGI in the germline V gene (reference sequence). The CDR3 bases are TGTGCCAGCAGTCCCGACGGCTCCTACAATGAGCAGTTCTTC. Amino acid sequence: CASSPDGSYNEQFF.

V is TRBV25-1 and J is TRBJ2-7; D is perhaps TRBD1 (6 bases). The CDR3 covers 11 residues. Germline V gives CDR1 MGHDK, CDR2 SYGVNS. V shed 6 bases and J shed 6 bases, with 9 bases lying between them. In nucleotides, the CDR3 is TGTGCCAGCAGCAAGGGGGTCGAGCAGTACTTC. This gives the protein CASSKGVEQYF.

This chain links TRBV6-5 with TRBJ2-1, with D possibly called TRBD1 or TRBD2 (5 bases each). Trimming removed 2 bases at V and 8 bases at J, with 16 bases between. CDR1 and CDR2 from the germline V gene are MNHEY and SVGAGI. CDR3 length: 15 residues. The CDR3 spells CASSYTWGYEDEQFF. CDR3 nucleotides: TGTGCCAGCAGTTACACATGGGGGTATGAAGATGAGCAGTTCTTC.